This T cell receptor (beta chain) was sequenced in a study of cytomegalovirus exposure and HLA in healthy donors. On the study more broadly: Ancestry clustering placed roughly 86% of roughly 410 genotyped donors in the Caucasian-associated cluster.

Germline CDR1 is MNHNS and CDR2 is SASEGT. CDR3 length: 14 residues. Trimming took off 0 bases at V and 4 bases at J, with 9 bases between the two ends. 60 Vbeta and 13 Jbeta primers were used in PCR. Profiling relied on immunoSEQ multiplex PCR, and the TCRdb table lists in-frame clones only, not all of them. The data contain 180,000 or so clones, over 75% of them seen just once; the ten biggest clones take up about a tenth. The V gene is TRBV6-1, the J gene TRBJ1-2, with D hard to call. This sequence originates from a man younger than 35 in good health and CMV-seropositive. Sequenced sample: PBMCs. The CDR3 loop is CASSEAEGAYGYTF. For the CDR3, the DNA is TGTGCCAGCAGTGAAGCAGAAGGAGCCTATGGCTACACCTTC.